Shown below are 14 T cell receptor beta chains from a single sample sequenced in a study of T cells in localized non-small cell lung cancer. Using immunoSEQ multiplex PCR, the repertoire was profiled, and TCRdb retains in-frame clones only, with some absent. The table lists some 31,000 clones, approximately 80% of them singletons, with around a third in the top ten. Sample: peripheral blood, taken before any cancer treatment. The receptor set was obtained from a male donor at least 60 years old with stage II squamous cell lung carcinoma.

The count of this clone is one. The chain has TRBV19 and TRBJ1-6; D gene ambiguous. The germline V gene encodes CDR1 LNHDA and CDR2 SQIVND (reference sequence). The length of the CDR3 is 15 residues. Trimming cost V 6 bases and J 0 bases, with 9 bases left between them. The CDR3 loop is CASRFGSSYNSPLHF. Here the CDR3 DNA reads TGTGCCAGTAGGTTCGGGAGCTCCTATAATTCACCCCTCCACTTT.

This clone was observed once. V and J are TRBV6-1 and TRBJ1-5, with 7 positions matching TRBD1. The CDR3 is 14 residues long. V lost 7 bases to trimming and J lost 1 base; unmatched junction nucleotides: 4. Germline CDR1 reads MNHNS; CDR2 reads SASEGT. Here the CDR3 reads CASNPTGSNQPQHF. In DNA, the CDR3 is TGTGCCAGCAATCCGACAGGGAGCAATCAGCCCCAGCATTTT.

The genes are TRBV6-1 and TRBJ1-1, with no clear D. Trimming removed 0 bases at V and 1 base at J, with 6 bases between. From germline, CDR1 is MNHNS and CDR2 SASEGT. The CDR3 totals 14 residues. The DNA of the CDR3 is TGTGCCAGCAGTGAAGCAGCGGGGAACACTGAAGCTTTCTTT. Amino acids: CASSEAAGNTEAFF.

The chain links TRBV7-6 to TRBJ2-1; 10 bases fit TRBD1. The CDR3 is 15 residues long. After removal of 1 base from V and 8 bases from J, the junction contained 5 bases not matched to a gene. From germline, CDR1 is SGHVS and CDR2 FNYEAQ. CDR3: CASSLGAGTGDEQFF. CDR3 DNA sequence: TGTGCCAGCAGCTTAGGCGCCGGGACAGGGGATGAGCAGTTCTTC.

V usage is TRBV5-1 and J usage is TRBJ1-3; D is unclear. CDR1 is SGHRS and CDR2 is YFSETQ in the germline V gene. V was trimmed by 2 bases and J by 7 bases, leaving 10 bases between them. This CDR3 has 13 amino acids. This CDR3 is CASSLGQENTIYF. The CDR3 DNA follows: TGCGCCAGCAGCTTAGGTCAGGAGAACACCATATATTTT. Complete variable domain (other parts from reference TRBV5-1 and TRBJ1-3): KAGVTQTPRYLIKTRGQQVTLSCSPISGHRSVSWYQQTPGQGLQFLFEYFSETQRNKGNFPGRFSGRQFSNSRSEMNVSTLELGDSALYLCASSLGQENTIYFGEGSWLTVV.

V gene TRBV19 combines with J gene TRBJ1-2; D unclear. The CDR3 sequence is 13 residues long. Between the trimmed V and J ends, which lost 0 bases and 10 bases, there was a span of 12 bases. Germline values: CDR1 LNHDA, CDR2 SQIVND (reference sequence). CDR3 residues: CASSIDSRIIYTF. The CDR3 DNA follows: TGTGCCAGTAGTATAGATAGTCGAATAATCTACACCTTC.

The chain combines TRBV7-6 with TRBJ2-1, with a possible D match to TRBD2 (6 bases). V was trimmed by 7 bases and J by 0 bases, leaving 10 bases between them. This CDR3 is built from 14 residues. CDR1 is SGHVS and CDR2 is FNYEAQ in the germline V gene. CDR3 in DNA: TGTGCCAGCACCTTGACTAGCTCCTACAATGAGCAGTTCTTC. It encodes CASTLTSSYNEQFF.

This sequence joins TRBV30 and TRBJ2-1; D not certain. V shed 1 base and J shed 6 bases, with 10 bases lying between them. Germline CDR1 and CDR2: GTSNPN and SVGIG (reference sequence). The CDR3 has 13 residues. The CDR3, as DNA: TGTGCCTGGAGTGCCGAGACGGGCAATGAGCAGTTCTTC. This translates into CAWSAETGNEQFF.

The CDR3 loop is CASSVASGGAQETQYF. CDR3 nucleotide sequence: TGTGCCAGCAGCGTAGCGAGCGGGGGGGCCCAAGAGACCCAGTACTTC. The V gene is TRBV9, the J gene TRBJ2-5, with 10 positions matching TRBD2. Per germline, CDR1 SGDLS and CDR2 YYNGEE. V dropped 0 bases and J dropped 1; count of bases not matched to a gene: 3. The CDR3 consists of 16 residues. Looking up the rest from reference TRBV9 and TRBJ2-5 gives the full variable domain: DSGVTQTPKHLITATGQRVTLRCSPRSGDLSVYWYQQSLDQGLQFLIQYYNGEERAKGNILERFSAQQFPDLHSELNLSSLELGDSALYFCASSVASGGAQETQYFGPGTRLLVL.

V and J are TRBV7-9 and TRBJ2-3; maybe TRBD2 (7 bases). The CDR3 totals 16 residues. Per germline, CDR1 SEHNR and CDR2 FQNEAQ (reference sequence). Trimming shortened V by 3 bases and J by 0 bases, and 13 bases separated the two germline ends. The CDR3 reads CASSFSGGYSTDTQYF. The CDR3 DNA is TGTGCCAGCAGCTTTTCGGGGGGCTATAGCACAGATACGCAGTATTTT.

This clone has just one count. This sequence joins TRBV30 and TRBJ2-7, with D maybe TRBD1 (5 bases). Trimming cost V 0 bases and J 3 bases, with 12 bases left between them. Germline V gene lookup returns CDR1 GTSNPN and CDR2 SVGIG (reference sequence). This CDR3 is built from 14 residues. The CDR3 DNA is TGTGCCTGGAGTGTACAGGTGTATTTCTACGAGCAGTACTTC. Its translation: CAWSVQVYFYEQYF.

This chain joins TRBV19 and TRBJ1-5; 9 bases fit TRBD1. Germline lookup yields CDR1 LNHDA and CDR2 SQIVND (reference sequence). V dropped 3 bases and J dropped 0; count of bases not matched to a gene: 12. The CDR3 extends over 19 amino acids. The CDR3 protein is CASSISPTGGGYSNQPQHF. For the CDR3, the DNA is TGTGCCAGTAGTATTTCCCCGACAGGGGGAGGTTATAGCAATCAGCCCCAGCATTTT.

The chain employs TRBV5-6 and TRBJ2-5; weak D call: TRBD2 (5 bases). Germline V gene lookup returns CDR1 SGHDT and CDR2 YYEEEE. The CDR3 contains 13 residues. Trimming removed 7 bases at V and 5 bases at J, with 15 bases between. The CDR3 protein is CASSPDWAETQYF. CDR3 DNA: TGTGCCAGCTCTCCGGACTGGGCGGAGACCCAGTACTTC.

The genes are TRBV11-3 and TRBJ2-2; possibly TRBD1 for D (6 bases). This CDR3 is built from 15 residues. Germline V gives CDR1 SGHNT, CDR2 YENEEA. The V and J ends lost 3 bases and 0 bases respectively, with 8 bases between them. The CDR3 region is CASSFEGANTGELFF. The CDR3 DNA sequence: TGTGCCAGCAGCTTTGAGGGGGCGAACACCGGGGAGCTGTTTTTT.